These 8 T cell receptor beta chains share one sample of origin, sequenced in a study of T-cell reconstitution after alpha-beta-depleted transplantation in children. For TCRbeta, the library was prepared with unique molecular identifiers. TCRdb re-analysed the PCR reads in MiXCR, keeping a single row per CDR3 protein. The sample lists about 610,000 distinct CDR3 sequences, more than 9% occurring once. The sample in question was PBMCs from the stem cell graft donor, obtained from the stem cell graft. The receptor set was obtained from a human donor who donated a stem cell graft to a child with acute myeloid leukemia.

This clonotype was counted between two and nine times. The CDR3 DNA reads as TGCGCCAGCAGCCAGACAGGGGGTAATGAGAACACTGAAGCTTTCTTT. This codes for CASSQTGGNENTEAFF. This chain uses TRBV5-1 with TRBJ1-1; the match to TRBD1 covers 9 bases. J lost 1 base, V lost 4 bases, and 8 bases had no gene match. The CDR3 has 16 residues. Looked up from germline, CDR1 is SGHRS and CDR2 is YFSETQ.

This clonotype was counted many times. Germline is not matched at one junction end, which may reflect a read error. The chain combines TRBV7-3 with TRBJ2-1; TRBD2 matches 8 bases. The CDR3 totals 15 residues. Germline V lookup: CDR1 SGHTA, CDR2 FQGTGA. DNA for the CDR3: TGTGCCAGCAGGTTAAGCGGGAGCTCCTACAATGAGCAGTTCTTC. Translated: CASRLSGSSYNEQFF.

The rearrangement links TRBV30 to TRBJ2-3; 9 positions match TRBD1. V dropped 1 base and J dropped 4; count of bases not matched to a gene: 3. CDR1 is GTSNPN, CDR2 SVGIG, per germline (reference sequence). The CDR3 covers 14 residues. CDR3 loop: CAWSEGTGSDTQYF. CDR3 bases: TGTGCCTGGAGTGAAGGGACAGGGTCAGATACGCAGTATTTT.

On this clonotype: This CDR3 is missing its conserved last phenylalanine or tryptophan, likely due to a read error. The DNA is left out, because the CDR3 cannot be placed on it with certainty; the CDR3 is given as TCRdb lists it. V gene TRBV20-1 combines with J gene TRBJ2-3; the table's TRBD2 call for D was not verified on the DNA. Germline loops: CDR1 DFQATT, CDR2 SNEGSKA (reference sequence). 9 amino acids form the CDR3, both terminal residues included. CDR3 sequence reads: CSAGTSGVR.

This clonotype came up a few times. V usage is TRBV6-5 and J usage is TRBJ1-3; 8 bases are a match to TRBD1. Per germline, CDR1 MNHEY and CDR2 SVGAGI. The CDR3 has 14 amino acids. J lost 4 bases, V lost 7 bases, and 6 bases had no gene match. CDR3 amino acids: CASKDRVTGNTIYF. The CDR3 region has the DNA TGTGCCAGCAAGGACAGGGTCACCGGAAACACCATATATTTT.

The chain recombines TRBV10-3 with TRBJ2-7; perhaps TRBD2 as D (7 bases). Germline V gene sequence: CDR1 ENHRY, CDR2 SYGVKD. Trimming cost V 3 bases and J 3 bases, with 18 bases left between them. The CDR3 sequence is 16 residues long. The CDR3 nucleotides read TGTGCCATCAGTGATAAGGGAGGGGGGAAATTCTACGAGCAGTACTTC. It specifies CAISDKGGGKFYEQYF.

Remarks on this clonotype: This may arise from a read error, as a much more abundant clone is one base away. This rearrangement joins TRBV20-1 to TRBJ2-7; the match to TRBD2 covers 9 bases. The CDR3 is 14 residues long. Germline CDR1 is DFQATT and CDR2 is SNEGSKA (reference sequence). The CDR3 nucleotides read TGCTGTGCTAGAGTTAGGACTAGCGCCTACGAGCAGTACTTC. Translating it yields CCARVRTSAYEQYF.

This clonotype was picked up many times. V and J are TRBV28 and TRBJ2-5; TRBD1 matches 8 bases. V lost 4 bases to trimming and J lost 5 bases; unmatched junction nucleotides: 9. Germline CDR1 is MDHEN and CDR2 is SYDVKM. CDR3 size: 15 residues. CDR3 in DNA: TGTGCCAGCAGTTCCTCGACAGGGGACGGGGAGACCCAGTACTTC. Encoded protein: CASSSSTGDGETQYF.